The T cell receptor (beta chain) described here comes from a study of blood T cell repertoires in COVID-19 (dated by TCRdb to 2018 to 2021). Regarding the study in general: The collaborator samples originated in the United States, Italy and Spain and spanned the acute and convalescent phases of COVID-19. The prospective study material was composed of cDNA or gDNA derived from T cells, B-cell-depleted T cells, or PBMCs. The dataset comprised deeply sampled blood TCRbeta repertoires from subjects exposed to, actively infected with, or recovered from COVID-19. A freely available public database, intended as a resource for researchers studying the immune response to SARS-CoV-2, is where the repertoires were released. The samples were drawn from two sources: the first 160 participants of the ongoing ImmuneRACE study, and approximately 1,300 subjects contributed by 6 global collaborators. Sample metadata almost always included a de-identified subject ID, COVID-19 status, age in years and sex. HLA class I and class II types, where available, came from metadata supplied by the sample provider rather than from assay-based typing. Results the study describes overall, beyond this receptor: The amount of clinical and demographic metadata varied by source and participant and was provided uncurated.

The immunoSEQ Assay, a bias-controlled multiplex PCR, was used to amplify TCRbeta CDR3 regions from genomic DNA. As for how the authors treated the data: The number of nucleated cells in each sample was estimated by amplification of reference gene primers within the assay. To quantify the absolute abundance of each unique TCRbeta CDR3 rearrangement, sequence reads were collapsed and filtered. For each sample, productive Simpson clonality was calculated as the square root of Simpson's diversity index across productive rearrangements. TCRdb stores this immuneACCESS table with in-frame sequences only. Part of the clones is absent; in the studies checked, under half of the shortfall reflects unresolved V genes, and no reason is known for the rest. V, J and clone size reflect that table, while D and trimming were determined from the DNA. The sample includes about 340,000 clones, with roughly 90% observed a single time. About a fifth of the sample is held by the ten biggest clonotypes.

Regarding this clone: This clone's antigen is unknown. No clone much larger than this one lies a single base away; base qualities are absent.

From the cysteine up to the phenylalanine, the CDR3 has a length of 15 residues. Only the CDR3 DNA is retained, 45 bases long and in frame from the first base. Based on the germline V gene, the CDR1 and CDR2 sequences are SGHRS and YFSETQ. Trimmed from V: 4 bases; trimmed from J: 2 bases; junction bases lacking a gene match: 5. Participants in the prospective study were enrolled through a virtual design, were aged roughly 18 to 100 years, and lived in 24 United States geographic areas. Cohort assignment in the prospective study relied on participant-reported clinical history from a screening survey and a study questionnaire. Recovered participants in ImmuneRACE Cohort 3 were defined as having two consecutive negative NP/OP PCR tests, clearance from a healthcare professional, or resolution of symptoms. In the prospective study, mobile phlebotomists collected whole blood, serum and a nasopharyngeal or oropharyngeal swab from each participant. Participants in the prospective study had the option to provide additional blood draws and questionnaires over a roughly 2-month period. Before DNA extraction, prospective study blood samples were shipped either frozen or at room temperature.

The TCR originated in a woman aged 30 to 39 who had recovered from COVID-19. Recombination joined TRBV5-1 with TRBJ1-5, and TRBD1 matches 8 of the central bases. Material for sequencing was PBMCs or T cells enriched from blood (not recorded which). The sequenced DNA is TGCGCCAGCAGCGTAGCAGGGGGCCGCAATCAGCCCCAGCATTTT. Its translation reads: CASSVAGGRNQPQHF.